This TCR beta chain was retrieved from a study of blood T cells in healthy people across ages. Primers used in a second PCR of about 7 to 12 cycles were a sample-barcoded 5' primer and a J-beta primer mix. TCRdb re-derived calls from the 5' RACE reads in MiXCR, one entry per CDR3 protein. The table shows approximately 800,000 distinct CDR3 sequences, with 20% to 30% occurring only once. Findings and caveats of the study: PBMCs that were unsorted prevented a conclusive naive versus antigen-experienced comparison. Strong correlation existed between TCR beta diversity and naive T cell percentage.

This clonotype was picked up a small number of times. Its antigen is still unknown. The CDR3 runs 16 residues. Germline CDR1 MNHEY, CDR2 SMNVEV (reference sequence). The same data also contributed to another study, on T cells of mothers and their children. That source reports: It was related mother-child pairs that showed slightly higher overlap than unrelated pairs, without reaching significance. Clones that were microchimeric and persistent were not detected among T cells.

The receptor's source is a boy aged 5 to 17 in good health. The chain employs TRBV27 and TRBJ2-5; 12 bases fit TRBD2. Judging by the DNA end, TRBJ2-1 fits better; the J call may be wrong. Specimen: blood. The CDR3 DNA reads TGTGCCAGCACCACCGGGCTAGCGGGAGGGTTAGATGAGCAGTTCTTC. Translated: CASTTGLAGGLDEQFF.